These 27 T cell receptor beta chains were all obtained from the same sample, sequenced in a study of T cell repertoires in cytomegalovirus infection. These receptors are not linked to any known antigen. A single record per CDR3 protein comes from TCRdb applying MiXCR to the reads. This table has about 830,000 distinct CDR3 sequences, less than 35% appearing once. The sequencing here drew on cultured CD8+ T cells from PBMCs, taken from culture after CMV antigen stimulation. The source of these receptors is a human donor in good health (CMV status not recorded). Some clones in this sample may be carry-over from other donors' samples.

This clonotype has a count of ten or more. This chain joins TRBV27 and TRBJ1-1; D gene ambiguous. The germline gives CDR1 MNHEY, CDR2 SMNVEV (reference sequence). The length of the CDR3 is 13 residues. Trimming stripped 4 bases from V and 2 bases from J, with 8 bases between. CDR3 sequence (DNA): TGTGCCAGCAGTTACAGCAGTAACACTGAAGCTTTCTTT. This translates into CASSYSSNTEAFF.

This clonotype was counted a few times. The rearrangement links TRBV27 to TRBJ2-7, with 11 bases lining up with TRBD2. Trimming cost V 6 bases and J 3 bases; bases outside gene matches: 7. CDR3 length: 15 residues. Per germline, CDR1 MNHEY and CDR2 SMNVEV (reference sequence). This chain's CDR3 is CASSPGLAEIYEQYV. CDR3 sequence (DNA): TGTGCCAGCAGCCCGGGACTAGCGGAGATCTACGAGCAGTACGTC.

Comments on this clonotype: A much larger clone is a single base away; this may be a read error. Because it lacks the conserved phenylalanine or tryptophan at the end, this CDR3 is likely a read error. This chain links TRBV7-2 with TRBJ2-1; TRBD2 matches at 10 bases. V lost 1 base to trimming and J lost 3 bases; unmatched junction nucleotides: 6. The germline V gene encodes CDR1 SGHTA and CDR2 FQGNSA. The CDR3 length is 17 residues. CDR3 sequence reads: CASSLDPSGGYYNEQFL. CDR3 nucleotide sequence: TGTGCCAGCAGCTTAGACCCTAGCGGGGGATACTACAATGAGCAGTTCCTC.

The V and J genes are TRBV6-7 and TRBJ2-1; the D gene is possibly TRBD1 (6 bases). TRBV6-7 is sorted into the ORF group, with uncertain function. The CDR3 length is 14 residues. V was pared by 6 bases and J by 4 bases, with 13 bases between. The CDR3 coding sequence is TGTGCCAGCAGCCGAGGACAGATATACAATGAGCAGTTCTTC. Its translation is CASSRGQIYNEQFF.

This clonotype was counted only a few times. This chain uses TRBV6-2 or TRBV6-3 with TRBJ2-2; D gene unclear. The CDR3 sequence is 16 residues long. In germline, CDR1 is MNHEY, CDR2 SVGEGT. V was cut by 5 bases and J by 0 bases, with 13 bases left in between. The CDR3 sequence: CASSQTYEANTGELFF. The CDR3 bases are TGTGCCAGCAGTCAAACGTATGAAGCGAACACCGGGGAGCTGTTTTTT.

This sequence joins TRBV20-1 and TRBJ2-3; no firm D call. Germline V lookup: CDR1 DFQATT, CDR2 SNEGSKA (reference sequence). The CDR3 runs 15 residues. The V end was cut by 0 bases, the J end by 0 bases, with 10 bases between. CDR3 sequence (DNA): TGCAGTGCTAGAGATCCCCAAGAAAGCACAGATACGCAGTATTTT. This translates into CSARDPQESTDTQYF.

The V call is TRBV6-1, the J call TRBJ1-6; D gene unclear. This CDR3 is 13 amino acids long. V gave up 0 bases and J gave up 14 bases, with 11 bases separating them. CDR1 and CDR2 (germline): MNHNS, SASEGT. The CDR3 is CASSEASGRALHF. As DNA, the CDR3 is TGTGCCAGCAGTGAAGCGTCCGGGCGGGCCCTCCACTTT.

This clonotype was counted a few times. The chain carries TRBV19 and TRBJ1-1; D call uncertain. The CDR3 sequence is 15 residues long. Germline CDR1 LNHDA, CDR2 SQIVND (reference sequence). The germline V and J ends were trimmed by 5 bases and 2 bases, with 15 bases remaining between them. CDR3 loop: CASSEEFGVNTEAFF. As DNA, the CDR3 is TGTGCCAGTAGTGAGGAGTTCGGAGTTAACACTGAAGCTTTCTTT.

The chain joins TRBV12-3 or TRBV12-4 to TRBJ1-4; D is ambiguous. There are 12 residues in the CDR3. Between the trimmed V and J ends, which lost 3 bases and 7 bases, there was a span of 6 bases. In DNA form, the CDR3 reads TGTGCCAGCAGTTTCGGGGTTGAAAAACTGTTTTTT. Its translation is CASSFGVEKLFF.

Only a few counts were recorded for this clonotype. The J gene is TRBJ1-1, the V gene TRBV5-5; D uncertain. The CDR3 runs to 12 residues. Trimming pared 0 bases from V and 11 bases from J, leaving 11 bases between. In germline, CDR1 is SGHKS, CDR2 YYEKEE (reference sequence). The CDR3, as DNA: TGTGCCAGCAGCTTGGAAGGTTTGGATGCTTTCTTT. Its protein is CASSLEGLDAFF.

The chain is built from TRBV6-1 and TRBJ2-7; D may match TRBD1 or TRBD2 (5 bases each). CDR1 and CDR2 (germline): MNHNS, SASEGT. The CDR3 extends over 14 amino acids. V was shortened by 1 base and J by 3 bases, with 10 bases between the two germline ends. The CDR3 DNA reads as TGTGCCAGCAGTGAAGGGGGACCCTTCTACGAGCAGTACGTC. This translates into CASSEGGPFYEQYV.

This clonotype was counted only a few times. The chain carries TRBV7-4 and TRBJ2-7, with TRBD1 matching over 8 bases. The CDR3 has 16 residues. The trim removed 3 bases at V and 5 bases at J, leaving 12 bases unmatched. From germline, CDR1 is SGHVT and CDR2 SQSDAQ. The CDR3 sequence is CASSLRTGRSGDEQYF. CDR3 in DNA: TGTGCCAGCAGCTTGCGGACAGGGCGATCGGGGGACGAGCAGTACTTC.

The CDR3: CASGFGTESSYNEQFF. Here the CDR3 DNA reads TGTGCTAGTGGTTTCGGTACGGAAAGCTCCTACAATGAGCAGTTCTTC. The chain employs TRBV12-5 and TRBJ2-1; D gene ambiguous. The V end lost 3 bases, the J end lost 0 bases, and 12 bases lay between the germline ends. The germline gives CDR1 LGHNT, CDR2 FRNRAP. There are 16 residues in the CDR3.

This clonotype has just a few counts. The J gene is TRBJ2-3, the V gene TRBV10-3; D perhaps matches TRBD2 (5 bases). The CDR3 runs to 16 residues. CDR1 and CDR2 from the germline V gene are ENHRY and SYGVKD. V was shortened by 1 base and J by 5 bases, with 16 bases between the two germline ends. In nucleotides, the CDR3 is TGTGCCATCAGTGAGTACGGGGATCCCGCGGGAGATACGCAGTATTTT. It is translated as CAISEYGDPAGDTQYF.

The CDR3 spells CASSIQGAINTDTQYF. CDR3 sequence (DNA): TGTGCCAGCAGCATACAGGGGGCGATCAACACAGATACGCAGTATTTT. The chain employs TRBV7-3 and TRBJ2-3; 9 bases match TRBD1. CDR1 and CDR2 (germline): SGHTA, FQGTGA. The V and J ends lost 5 bases and 2 bases, in that order; junction bases with no gene match: 8. This CDR3 comprises 16 residues.

The chain combines TRBV9 with TRBJ2-3; D unclear. Germline V gives CDR1 SGDLS, CDR2 YYNGEE. The CDR3 extends over 16 amino acids. V lost 4 bases and J lost 5, with 20 bases in between. CDR3 bases: TGTGCCAGCAGCCCCTCATTGGGAACTGCACAAGATACGCAGTATTTT. Residues: CASSPSLGTAQDTQYF.

This chain uses TRBV6-4 with TRBJ2-1; 7 bases agree with TRBD1. There are 16 residues in the CDR3. The V and J ends lost 0 bases and 0 bases, in that order; junction bases with no gene match: 2. CDR1 MRHNA and CDR2 SNTAGT come from the germline V gene. CDR3 bases: TGTGCCAGCAGTGACTCGGGACAGAGCTCCTACAATGAGCAGTTCTTC. Translating it yields CASSDSGQSSYNEQFF.

This clonotype was detected only a few times. This chain joins TRBV7-6 and TRBJ1-2; tentative D call: TRBD1 (5 bases). There are 14 residues in the CDR3. Trimming cost V 5 bases and J 6 bases, with 16 bases left between them. Germline assignment: CDR1 SGHVS and CDR2 FNYEAQ. CDR3 amino acids: CASSPGRGANGYTF. DNA for the CDR3: TGTGCCAGCAGCCCCGGTCGAGGGGCCAATGGCTACACCTTC.

CDR3 in amino acids: CASSPPTVLGSYEQYV. For the CDR3, the DNA is TGTGCCAGCAGTCCCCCAACAGTGTTGGGCTCCTACGAGCAGTACGTC. The chain has TRBV28 and TRBJ2-7; no clear D gene. The CDR3 runs 16 residues. V lost 5 bases, J lost 0 bases, and 17 bases lay in between. Germline CDR1 reads MDHEN; CDR2 reads SYDVKM.

This chain connects TRBV9 to TRBJ2-1, with 8 bases lining up with TRBD2. The V and J ends lost 4 bases and 4 bases, in that order; junction bases with no gene match: 10. The CDR3 covers 16 residues. Germline V gene sequence: CDR1 SGDLS, CDR2 YYNGEE. Here the CDR3 DNA reads TGTGCCAGCAGCCCCTCAGCGGGGGAGTTTTACAATGAGCAGTTCTTC. This translates into CASSPSAGEFYNEQFF.

This clonotype was counted ten times or more. The genes are TRBV28 and TRBJ1-4; D is unclear. The CDR3 consists of 17 residues. Germline values: CDR1 MDHEN, CDR2 SYDVKM. Trimming removed 2 bases at V and 2 bases at J, with 15 bases between. CDR3 sequence: CASSLRGPDSTNEKLFF. CDR3 sequence (DNA): TGTGCCAGCAGTTTACGTGGCCCGGATTCCACTAATGAAAAACTGTTTTTT.

This rearrangement joins TRBV27 to TRBJ1-2; D perhaps matches TRBD1 (6 bases). Trimming took off 6 bases at V and 4 bases at J, with 18 bases between the two ends. Germline loops: CDR1 MNHEY, CDR2 SMNVEV (reference sequence). The CDR3 is 15 residues long. The CDR3 DNA sequence: TGTGCCAGCAGCCCAAAGCCCGACAGGACCTATGGCTACACCTTC. This sequence encodes CASSPKPDRTYGYTF.

CDR3 sequence (DNA): TGTGCCAGCAGTCCCATGGGCAGGGTAAACATTCAGTACTTC. This gives the protein CASSPMGRVNIQYF. The V gene is TRBV28, the J gene TRBJ2-4, with a tentative D call TRBD1 (5 bases). Trimming took off 5 bases at V and 6 bases at J, with 14 bases between the two ends. The CDR3 sequence is 14 residues long. Germline-derived CDR1 and CDR2 are MDHEN and SYDVKM. The full variable domain, completed using reference TRBV28 and TRBJ2-4, is DVKVTQSSRYLVKRTGEKVFLECVQDMDHENMFWYRQDPGLGLRLIYFSYDVKMKEKGDIPEGYSVSREKKERFSLILESASTNQTSMYLCASSPMGRVNIQYFGAGTRLSVL.

This clonotype has just a few counts. This chain links TRBV6-5 with TRBJ2-3; 10 bases agree with TRBD2. J gave up 5 bases and V 6 bases, and 8 bases lay outside the gene matches. The germline V gene encodes CDR1 MNHEY and CDR2 SVGAGI. This CDR3 comprises 15 residues. The chain's CDR3 is CASRWSGGAEDTQYF. In nucleotides, the CDR3 is TGTGCCAGCAGGTGGAGCGGGGGGGCCGAAGATACGCAGTATTTT.

The genes are TRBV5-1 and TRBJ2-1; D is undetermined. This CDR3 spans 14 amino acids. V shed 0 bases and J shed 6 bases, with 10 bases lying between them. Germline V lookup: CDR1 SGHRS, CDR2 YFSETQ. The CDR3 is CASSLVSQGNEQFF. CDR3 coding DNA: TGCGCCAGCAGCTTGGTATCGCAAGGCAATGAGCAGTTCTTC.

This chain joins TRBV4-1 and TRBJ2-3; possibly TRBD1 or TRBD2 for D (7 bases each). Germline CDR1 reads MGHRA; CDR2 reads YSYEKL. The CDR3 runs to 13 residues. Deletions cut 5 bases from V and 13 bases from J, with 19 bases between. For the CDR3, the DNA is TGCGCCAGCAGCGGATCAGGGGGAGGGCCCGAGTATTTT. As protein: CASSGSGGGPEYF.

In this sample, this clonotype turned up a few times. This chain connects TRBV6-5 to TRBJ2-2, with D possibly being TRBD2 (5 bases). The CDR3 contains 14 residues. Germline values: CDR1 MNHEY, CDR2 SVGAGI. With 5 bases removed from V and 5 bases from J, the gap between germline ends came to 12 bases. The CDR3 spells CASSPGWETGELFF. DNA for the CDR3: TGTGCCAGCAGTCCCGGCTGGGAGACCGGGGAGCTGTTTTTT.